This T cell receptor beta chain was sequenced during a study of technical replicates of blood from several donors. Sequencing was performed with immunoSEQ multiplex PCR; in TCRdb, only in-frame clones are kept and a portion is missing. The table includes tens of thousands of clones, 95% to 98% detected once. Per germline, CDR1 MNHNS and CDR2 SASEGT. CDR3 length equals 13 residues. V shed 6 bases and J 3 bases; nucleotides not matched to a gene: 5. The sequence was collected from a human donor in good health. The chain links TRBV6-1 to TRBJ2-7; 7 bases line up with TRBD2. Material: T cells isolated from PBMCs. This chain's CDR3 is CASRATSSYEQYF. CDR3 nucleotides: TGTGCCAGCAGGGCGACTAGCAGCTACGAGCAGTACTTC.